This TCR beta chain was captured in a study of molecular identifiers for immune sequencing clone quantification. Study observations and caveats: In naive cells, clones above 20 RNA copies held under 1% of molecules, whereas in effector cells they held over 98%.

About this clonotype: Antigen specificity is unknown. A much larger clone differs from this one at a single base, so this may be a read error.

TCRdb analysed the PCR reads with MiXCR anew, one entry per CDR3 protein. This sample has some 650,000 distinct CDR3 sequences; 15% to 20% occur once, and the top ten carry 0.85%. The authors gated naive CD8 T cells as CD8+CD4-CCR7+CD45RA+ for sorting. CDR1 and CDR2 (germline): GTSNPN, SVGIG (reference sequence). This CDR3 comprises 14 residues. This receptor was taken from a human donor in good health. Some libraries in this study had Jurkat cell RNA spiked in. The sequencing sample was made of naive CD8+ T cells from blood, with Jurkat cell RNA spiked in. Subset described: FACS-sorted CD8+CD4-CCR7+CD45RA+ naive T cells. V gene TRBV30 combines with J gene TRBJ2-1; tentative D call: TRBD2 (6 bases). The DNA for the CDR3 is TGTGCCTGGAGGGCTAGCGCAGACTACGATGAGCAGTTCTTC. This sequence encodes CAWRASADYDEQFF.